This T cell receptor (beta chain) was observed in a study of tumor-infiltrating lymphocytes in primary liver carcinoma. Background on the study: The patients, men and women alike, were aged 30 to 69 years. Points from the study as a whole: Overlap between tumor regions exceeded overlap of tumor with adjacent tissue or blood. A significantly higher top-250-clone fraction was found in tumors than in blood (p = 0.039).

Making TCR beta cDNA involved roughly 500 ng total RNA and a constant-region primer. ARM-PCR, slightly modified, supplied the TCR beta libraries through three nested multiplex PCR rounds. Rounds one and two of PCR, each of around 11 cycles, were primed with TRBV1-TRBV30 forward primers and a C-beta reverse primer. A single record per CDR3 protein comes from TCRdb applying MiXCR to the multiplex PCR reads. This table holds fewer than 400,000 distinct CDR3 sequences, roughly two thirds found once. Unsorted whole blood supplied the RNA, and germline DNA was extracted too. Sampling before surgery obtained around 4.4 milliliters of peripheral blood. The germline V gene encodes CDR1 MDHEN and CDR2 SYDVKM. This CDR3 region has 14 residues. V was trimmed by 3 bases and J by 3 bases, leaving 9 bases between them. As for this clonotype: Its antigen is still unknown.

This receptor was taken from a man aged 35 to 55 with primary liver carcinoma and hepatitis B virus infection. Sequences were obtained from peripheral blood. The rearrangement joins TRBV28 to TRBJ1-3; tentatively, D is TRBD1 (5 bases). The CDR3 DNA reads TGTGCCAGCAGTTTTGACAGCTTTGGAAACACCATATATTTT. Residues: CASSFDSFGNTIYF. The full variable domain, with the rest looked up from reference TRBV28 and TRBJ1-3, is DVKVTQSSRYLVKRTGEKVFLECVQDMDHENMFWYRQDPGLGLRLIYFSYDVKMKEKGDIPEGYSVSREKKERFSLILESASTNQTSMYLCASSFDSFGNTIYFGEGSWLTVV.